This T cell receptor (beta chain) originates from a study of human T cells and chemical hapten exposure. The CDR3 has 16 residues. The V end was cut by 6 bases, the J end by 0 bases, with 15 bases between. From germline, CDR1 is MDHEN and CDR2 SYDVKM. TCRdb re-analysed the RACE reads in MiXCR, keeping a single row per CDR3 protein. The sample carries over 300,000 distinct CDR3 sequences, 4.5% to 6% recorded once. This sample's time point: pre-sensitization, week 0. Specified treatment: therapeutic diphenylcyclopropenone sensitization with weekly scalp DPC. This sequence joins TRBV28 and TRBJ2-4; D is undetermined. The sample here was whole blood, taken in connection with sensitization to the hapten diphenylcyclopropenone (DPC). The TCR originated in a woman aged 45-59 years with alopecia areata. Some clones in this sample may be carry-over from other donors' samples. The CDR3 sequence: CASSPRRPLAKNIQYF. The DNA of the CDR3 is TGTGCCAGCAGCCCCCGCAGGCCACTAGCCAAAAACATTCAGTACTTC.